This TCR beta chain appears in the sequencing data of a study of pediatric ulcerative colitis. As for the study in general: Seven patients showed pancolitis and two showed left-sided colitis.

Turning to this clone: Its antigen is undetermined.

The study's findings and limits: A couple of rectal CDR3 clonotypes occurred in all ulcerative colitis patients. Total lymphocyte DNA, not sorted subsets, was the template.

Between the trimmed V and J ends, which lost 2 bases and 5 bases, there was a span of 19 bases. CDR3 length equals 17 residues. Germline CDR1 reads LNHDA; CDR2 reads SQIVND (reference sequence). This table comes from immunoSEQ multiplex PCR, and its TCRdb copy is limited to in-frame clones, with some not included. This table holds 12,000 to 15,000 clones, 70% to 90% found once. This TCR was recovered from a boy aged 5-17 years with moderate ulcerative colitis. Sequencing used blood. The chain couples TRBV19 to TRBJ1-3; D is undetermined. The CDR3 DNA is TGTGCCAGTAGTATACACAATTCGGCAGACCTTCGAAACACCATATATTTT. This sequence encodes CASSIHNSADLRNTIYF.